This is a list of T cell receptor beta chains from one sample in a study of CD8+CD57+ T cells in acquired aplastic anemia. TCRdb redid the calling of the reads with MiXCR, one entry per CDR3 protein. The sample holds some 240,000 distinct CDR3 sequences, around 32% seen once. Sequencing was carried out using sorted CD4+, CD8+, or CD8+CD57+ T cells (not recorded which) from PBMCs. These receptors were taken from a human donor in good health, serving as a control. Both conserved end residues are part of each CDR3. The D gene is left open where the match is weak. Expanded clones are given a class, and other clones once, few, many or no size at all.

TRBV2	TRBD2	.	TRBJ2-5	TGTGCCAGCAGCTCCGGACTAGCGGGAATTCAGACCCAGTACTTC	CASSSGLAGIQTQYF
TRBV6-1	.	.	TRBJ1-6	TGTGCCAGCAGTGAAGTCGCCCCAGAGTATTATAATTCACCCCTCCACTTT	CASSEVAPEYYNSPLHF
TRBV3-1	.	few	TRBJ1-3	TGTGCCAGCAGCCAAGCAGGGGCTGGAAACACCATATATTTT	CASSQAGAGNTIYF
TRBV12-3/TRBV12-4	.	.	TRBJ2-6	TGTGCCAGCAGGAGGGATCTTCCTGGGGCCAACGTCCTGACTTTC	CASRRDLPGANVLTF
TRBV5-1	TRBD2	few	TRBJ2-7	TGCGCCAGCCCCACCCGACTAGCGACAGACTCCTACGAGCAGTACTTC	CASPTRLATDSYEQYF
TRBV18	.	.	TRBJ1-2	TGTGCCAGCTCACGCCCGGGGGGGCGTTATGGCTACACCTTC	CASSRPGGRYGYTF
TRBV3-1	.	many	TRBJ1-1	TGTGCCAGCAGCCACGTGAACACTGAAGCTTTCTTT	CASSHVNTEAFF
TRBV2	TRBD1	.	TRBJ2-5	TGTGCCAGCTCCGTCGTAGGGGGCGCGGAGACCCAGTACTTC	CASSVVGGAETQYF
TRBV15	.	.	TRBJ2-7	TGTGCCACCAGCAGCGACTACGAGCAGTACTTC	CATSSDYEQYF
TRBV15	.	.	TRBJ1-1	TGTGCCACCAGCAGTAGTAAGAACACTGAAGCTTTCTTT	CATSSSKNTEAFF
TRBV6-1	.	many	TRBJ1-2	TGTGCCAGCGGGATACAGACCTATGGCTACACCTTC	CASGIQTYGYTF
TRBV19	TRBD1	many	TRBJ2-7	TGTGCCAGTAGTACTTCGACAGGGGGGTTCTACGAGCAGTACTTC	CASSTSTGGFYEQYF
TRBV7-2	TRBD2	many	TRBJ2-5	TGTGCCAGCAGCCCGGGACTAGCGGGGGAGACCCAGTACTTC	CASSPGLAGETQYF